One and the same sample provided the 19 T cell receptor beta chains below, sequenced in a study of cytomegalovirus exposure and HLA in healthy donors. The PCR contained 60 Vbeta and 13 Jbeta primers. TCRdb's copy holds only in-frame clones and misses some; the assay was immunoSEQ multiplex PCR. The top ten clones hold 5.4% of a sample with over 100,000 clones, roughly 70% of them seen once. Material for sequencing was PBMCs. The receptor set was obtained from a woman in her sixties or seventies in good health and CMV-seropositive.

The chain links TRBV10-3 to TRBJ2-2; TRBD2 matches at 7 bases. Trimming took 8 bases from V and 3 from J; bases not matched to a gene: 6. The CDR3 covers 14 residues. The germline gives CDR1 ENHRY, CDR2 SYGVKD. In DNA, the CDR3 is TGTGCCATCGGGGGGGAGAGAGACACCGGGGAGCTGTTTTTT. Translating gives CAIGGERDTGELFF.

This rearrangement joins TRBV4-1 to TRBJ2-5, with D uncertain. Trimming shortened V by 0 bases and J by 2 bases, and 16 bases separated the two germline ends. The CDR3 contains 17 residues. Germline V gives CDR1 MGHRA, CDR2 YSYEKL. The DNA of the CDR3 is TGCGCCAGCAGCCAAGATCGACCAAGGCGGCCACAAGAGACCCAGTACTTC. This codes for CASSQDRPRRPQETQYF.

CDR3 sequence: CASSPRTGFQETQYF. In DNA form, the CDR3 reads TGTGCCAGCTCACCGAGGACAGGGTTCCAAGAGACCCAGTACTTC. The V and J genes are TRBV18 and TRBJ2-5; TRBD1 matches 8 bases. The CDR3 extends over 15 amino acids. The germline gives CDR1 KGHSH, CDR2 LQKENI. Unmatched junction bases numbered 4, after V lost 3 bases and J lost 1 base.

J is TRBJ2-3 and V is TRBV5-1; D might be TRBD2 (6 bases). Germline V gene sequence: CDR1 SGHRS, CDR2 YFSETQ. CDR3 size: 14 residues. Trimming removed 4 bases from V and 0 bases from J, with 9 bases in between. CDR3 amino acids: CASSRLGSTDTQYF. The CDR3 coding sequence is TGCGCCAGCAGCCGACTAGGTAGCACAGATACGCAGTATTTT.

This clone was seen once. The chain uses TRBV27 and TRBJ1-1; D gene unclear. This CDR3 has 13 amino acids. Germline CDR1 reads MNHEY; CDR2 reads SMNVEV (reference sequence). The V end was cut by 7 bases, the J end by 0 bases, with 9 bases between. The CDR3 is CASKMGMNTEAFF. The CDR3 nucleotides are TGTGCCAGCAAAATGGGCATGAACACTGAAGCTTTCTTT.

The V call is TRBV7-8, the J call TRBJ2-3; 9 bases agree with TRBD1. J was trimmed by 5 bases and V by 5 bases; bases with no gene match: 5. The germline V gene encodes CDR1 SGHVS and CDR2 FQNEAQ. The CDR3 extends over 14 amino acids. The CDR3 DNA follows: TGTGCCAGCAGCCGGGGACAGGGAAGAGATACGCAGTATTTT. Protein sequence: CASSRGQGRDTQYF.

The chain links TRBV27 to TRBJ1-1; 11 nucleotides agree with TRBD1. The V and J ends lost 4 bases and 6 bases, in that order; junction bases with no gene match: 4. This CDR3 is built from 14 residues. Germline V gives CDR1 MNHEY, CDR2 SMNVEV (reference sequence). The DNA of the CDR3 is TGTGCCAGCAGTTGGGGACAGGGGGTCCCTGAAGCTTTCTTT. Translating gives CASSWGQGVPEAFF.

V is TRBV5-1 and J is TRBJ1-1, with 9 bases aligning to TRBD1. The CDR3 is 14 residues long. V lost 0 bases, J lost 8 bases, and 5 bases stayed unmatched. Per the germline V gene, CDR1 is SGHRS and CDR2 is YFSETQ. This CDR3 reads CASSLVTGGAEAFF. The CDR3 nucleotides read TGCGCCAGCAGCTTGGTGACAGGGGGAGCCGAAGCTTTCTTT.

The rearrangement links TRBV7-6 to TRBJ2-3; possible D gene TRBD1, 7 bases. Trimming removed 5 bases at V and 5 bases at J, with 14 bases between. The germline gives CDR1 SGHVS, CDR2 FNYEAQ. This CDR3 spans 14 amino acids. CDR3 nucleotides: TGTGCCAGCAGCCCTCAGGGGGGCGTAGATACGCAGTATTTT. It specifies CASSPQGGVDTQYF.

V usage is TRBV25-1 and J usage is TRBJ2-5; TRBD1 agrees at 9 bases. V lost 3 bases to trimming and J lost 5 bases; unmatched junction nucleotides: 7. Germline V gives CDR1 MGHDK, CDR2 SYGVNS. The CDR3 consists of 15 residues. CDR3 protein: CASSEGTGGRETQYF. The CDR3 DNA follows: TGTGCCAGCAGTGAGGGAACAGGGGGCAGGGAGACCCAGTACTTC.

The chain's CDR3 is CASSPLGGDAGTQYF. CDR3 DNA sequence: TGTGCCAGCAGCCCCCTGGGAGGGGACGCTGGGACCCAGTACTTC. The chain couples TRBV13 to TRBJ2-5; TRBD2 aligns across 7 bases. With V trimmed by 5 bases and J by 7 bases, 13 bases remained unmatched. Germline CDR1 PRHDT, CDR2 FYEKMQ (reference sequence). The CDR3 consists of 15 residues.

V usage is TRBV7-6 and J usage is TRBJ2-7, with TRBD1 matching over 7 bases. Germline CDR1 reads SGHVS; CDR2 reads FNYEAQ. V lost 1 base to trimming and J lost 6 bases; unmatched junction nucleotides: 6. CDR3 size: 14 residues. Here the CDR3 reads CASSLGQGKGEQYF. CDR3 sequence (DNA): TGTGCCAGCAGCTTAGGACAGGGTAAGGGCGAGCAGTACTTC.

V gene TRBV7-8 combines with J gene TRBJ1-4, with 10 bases identical to TRBD1. The germline gives CDR1 SGHVS, CDR2 FQNEAQ. The trim removed 3 bases at V and 5 bases at J, leaving 3 bases unmatched. The CDR3 length is 15 residues. The CDR3 DNA sequence: TGTGCCAGCAGCTTCTCGGGACAGGGGAATGAAAAACTGTTTTTT. It specifies CASSFSGQGNEKLFF.

The chain is built from TRBV27 and TRBJ2-1; the match to TRBD1 covers 8 bases. The germline V gene encodes CDR1 MNHEY and CDR2 SMNVEV (reference sequence). The CDR3 spans 18 residues. The V gene end was trimmed by 1 base and the J gene end by 3 bases; junction bases not matched to a gene: 11. The CDR3 region is CASSLWPLGQGDYNEQFF. CDR3 nucleotide sequence: TGTGCCAGCAGTTTATGGCCCCTTGGACAGGGTGACTACAATGAGCAGTTCTTC.

The J gene is TRBJ1-5, the V gene TRBV6-4, with 7 positions matching TRBD1. V lost 5 bases to trimming and J lost 0 bases; unmatched junction nucleotides: 4. Germline V gene lookup returns CDR1 MRHNA and CDR2 SNTAGT. The CDR3 has 15 residues. The CDR3 region is CASSITGDSNQPQHF. CDR3 DNA sequence: TGTGCCAGCAGTATCACAGGGGATAGCAATCAGCCCCAGCATTTT.

This clone occurred a few times. The chain couples TRBV29-1 to TRBJ2-5; 7 bases align to TRBD1. Per germline, CDR1 SQVTM and CDR2 ANQGSEA. V lost 5 bases, J lost 4 bases, and 4 bases stayed unmatched. The CDR3 extends over 12 amino acids. The CDR3 reads CSVWDRGETQYF. CDR3 in DNA: TGCAGCGTTTGGGACAGAGGAGAGACCCAGTACTTC.

The chain carries TRBV30 and TRBJ2-2; D gene uncertain. Trimming stripped 0 bases from V and 4 bases from J, with 6 bases between. Germline CDR1 GTSNPN, CDR2 SVGIG (reference sequence). The CDR3 spans 13 residues. CDR3 in amino acids: CAWSVLSTGELFF. CDR3 nucleotide sequence: TGTGCCTGGAGTGTACTTAGCACCGGGGAGCTGTTTTTT.

This rearrangement joins TRBV19 to TRBJ1-3; TRBD1 is a possible D gene (5 bases). The V gene lost 1 base and the J gene lost 7 bases, with 11 bases spanning the gap. CDR1 is LNHDA, CDR2 SQIVND, per germline (reference sequence). CDR3 length: 14 amino acids. CDR3 sequence: CASSIGRGRNTIYF. The CDR3 DNA reads as TGTGCCAGTAGTATAGGTCGGGGGAGGAACACCATATATTTT.

The chain carries TRBV7-9 and TRBJ1-1; perhaps TRBD1 as D (6 bases). Germline CDR1 SEHNR, CDR2 FQNEAQ (reference sequence). Trimming stripped 5 bases from V and 6 bases from J, with 16 bases between. The CDR3 length is 14 residues. In DNA form, the CDR3 reads TGTGCCAGCAGCCAGAAAGGGGGAAAGGCTGAAGCTTTCTTT. This codes for CASSQKGGKAEAFF.